A selection of T cell receptor beta chains follows, all from one sample in a study of T cell repertoires in cytomegalovirus infection. Via MiXCR, TCRdb re-called the reads, giving one row per CDR3 protein. This table has around 710,000 distinct CDR3 sequences, 25% to 30% appearing once. Their specific antigens are unknown. The starting material was cultured CD8+ T cells from PBMCs, obtained from culture after CMV antigen stimulation. The origin of the receptors is a human donor in good health (CMV status not recorded). Some clones in this sample may be carry-over from other donors' samples. The CDR3 runs from the conserved cysteine through the conserved F or W.

j_call	v_call	cdr3_aa
TRBJ2-3	TRBV13	CASSLDRGILDTQYF
TRBJ2-7	TRBV7-9	CASSGQRGGSYEQYF
TRBJ1-3	TRBV10-3	CAISELDRATSGNTIYF
TRBJ1-2	TRBV5-1	CASSAEDLPFAGYTF
TRBJ1-1	TRBV27	CASSLGQAIARGTEAFF
TRBJ2-2	TRBV5-8	CASSSVVAGGTGELFF
TRBJ2-7	TRBV27	CASSLIRSVFSYEQYF
TRBJ1-1	TRBV6-5	CASSYSGTASEAFF
TRBJ2-1	TRBV9	CASSVDGRGGRDEQFF
TRBJ1-2	TRBV27	CATHGRFGYTF